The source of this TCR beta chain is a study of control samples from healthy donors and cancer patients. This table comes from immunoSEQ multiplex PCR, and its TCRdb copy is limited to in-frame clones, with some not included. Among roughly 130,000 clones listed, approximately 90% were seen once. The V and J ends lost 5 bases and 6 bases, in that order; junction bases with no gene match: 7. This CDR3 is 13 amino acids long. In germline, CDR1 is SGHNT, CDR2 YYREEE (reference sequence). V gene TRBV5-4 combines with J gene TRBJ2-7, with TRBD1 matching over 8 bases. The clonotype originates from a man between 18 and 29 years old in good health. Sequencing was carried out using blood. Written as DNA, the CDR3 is TGTGCCAGCAGTGGACAGGGTGGAAGCGAGCAGTACTTC. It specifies CASSGQGGSEQYF.